This T cell receptor (beta chain) was retrieved from a study of blood T cell repertoires in COVID-19. This table comes from immunoSEQ multiplex PCR, and its TCRdb copy is limited to in-frame clones, with some not included. The repertoire has about 190,000 clones, about 81% of them found once; the top ten carry approximately 3%. The junction had 6 bases not matched to a gene; V was cut back by 2 bases and J by 6 bases. Germline CDR1 reads SGHRS; CDR2 reads YFSETQ. The length of the CDR3 is 15 residues. The receptor was isolated from a woman younger than 45 who had recovered from COVID-19. This chain links TRBV5-1 with TRBJ2-1, with 9 positions matching TRBD2. Sequenced material: PBMCs or T cells enriched from blood (not recorded which). This CDR3 is CASSFVAGGFNEQFF. In nucleotides, the CDR3 is TGCGCCAGCAGCTTCGTTGCGGGAGGGTTCAATGAGCAGTTCTTC.